A single sample is the source of the 29 T cell receptor beta chains below, sequenced in a study of blood T cell repertoires in COVID-19. The data were produced by immunoSEQ multiplex PCR, yet TCRdb's version contains in-frame clones alone and is incomplete. In the table there are about 46,000 clones, 70% to 90% of which are singletons. Sequencing was done on a sample of peripheral blood. Every receptor here comes from a human donor in a cohort sampled during active COVID-19. The donor label of this sample is uncertain.

The chain has TRBV5-5 and TRBJ1-5, with a tentative D call TRBD1 (5 bases). Germline-derived CDR1 and CDR2 are SGHKS and YYEKEE (reference sequence). The CDR3 is 18 amino acids. V gave up 4 bases and J gave up 3 bases, with 23 bases separating them. The CDR3 protein is CASSRQLISVTDNQPQHF. The CDR3 DNA sequence: TGTGCCAGCAGCCGTCAGTTAATTTCCGTGACAGACAATCAGCCCCAGCATTTT.

The chain couples TRBV25-1 to TRBJ2-3; the D gene is possibly TRBD1 (6 bases). This CDR3 is built from 14 residues. Trimming pared 3 bases from V and 6 bases from J, leaving 13 bases between. Germline CDR1 is MGHDK and CDR2 is SYGVNS. Here the CDR3 reads CASSDGRGRDTQYF. CDR3 bases: TGTGCCAGCAGTGACGGCAGGGGCCGGGATACGCAGTATTTT.

The gene calls are TRBV6-2 or TRBV6-3 and TRBJ1-2, with 9 nucleotides matching TRBD1. The V gene's germline CDR1 is MNHEY and CDR2 SVGEGT. The CDR3 has 13 amino acids. J was trimmed by 7 bases and V by 6 bases; bases with no gene match: 6. This CDR3 reads CASSAGTGFGYTF. CDR3 DNA: TGTGCCAGCAGCGCCGGGACAGGGTTTGGCTACACCTTC.

This clone is termed medium-sized. The chain recombines TRBV29-1 with TRBJ2-7, with D possibly matching TRBD1 (7 bases). V was clipped by 3 bases and J by 6 bases, with 12 bases between them. The CDR3 is 12 amino acids. Germline V lookup: CDR1 SQVTM, CDR2 ANQGSEA. The chain's CDR3 is CSVDNRGGEQYF. The CDR3 nucleotides are TGCAGCGTTGACAACAGGGGAGGCGAGCAGTACTTC.

In this sample, this clone turned up a few times. This sequence joins TRBV15 and TRBJ2-5, with TRBD2 matching over 11 bases. V dropped 0 bases and J dropped 4; count of bases not matched to a gene: 1. The CDR3 contains 15 residues. Looked up from germline, CDR1 is LNHNV and CDR2 is YYDKDF (reference sequence). The CDR3 region has the DNA TGTGCCACCAGCAGAGATAGCGGGGGGGCAGAGACCCAGTACTTC. As protein: CATSRDSGGAETQYF.

The chain recombines TRBV4-2 with TRBJ1-1; D is unclear. This CDR3 comprises 17 residues. Trimming removed 5 bases from V and 3 bases from J, with 22 bases in between. CDR1 LGHNA and CDR2 YNFKEQ come from the germline V gene. In nucleotides, the CDR3 is TGTGCCAGCAGCAAGGCAAAGCGGCGTTCCGGGGACACTGAAGCTTTCTTT. It encodes CASSKAKRRSGDTEAFF.

The rearrangement links TRBV11-3 to TRBJ1-2, with 7 bases fitting TRBD1. This CDR3 has 16 residues. Trimming cost V 5 bases and J 1 base; bases outside gene matches: 10. Germline V gives CDR1 SGHNT, CDR2 YENEEA. The CDR3 bases are TGTGCCAGCAGCCCCGTAACAGGGGAATTTAACTATGGCTACACCTTC. This gives the protein CASSPVTGEFNYGYTF.

This clone has just one count. The chain uses TRBV7-9 and TRBJ2-3; weak D call: TRBD1 (6 bases). The germline V gene has CDR1 SEHNR and CDR2 FQNEAQ (reference sequence). This CDR3 contains 15 residues. V lost 2 bases and J lost 4, with 13 bases in between. The chain's CDR3 is CASSLTGFSADTQYF. The CDR3 bases are TGTGCCAGCAGCTTAACAGGGTTCTCCGCAGATACGCAGTATTTT.

The V call is TRBV5-1, the J call TRBJ1-4; a weak D match, TRBD1 (5 bases). Trimming removed 0 bases from V and 3 bases from J, with 9 bases in between. There are 15 residues in the CDR3. Germline CDR1 SGHRS, CDR2 YFSETQ. This CDR3 is CASSLVGGPNEKLFF. CDR3 bases: TGCGCCAGCAGCTTGGTGGGGGGACCTAATGAAAAACTGTTTTTT.

The chain carries TRBV7-9 and TRBJ1-1, with D maybe TRBD1 (5 bases). The V end was cut by 3 bases, the J end by 7 bases, with 9 bases between. The CDR3 is 12 residues long. Germline CDR1 is SEHNR and CDR2 is FQNEAQ (reference sequence). The CDR3 loop reads CASSFSQGEAFF. Here the CDR3 DNA reads TGTGCCAGCAGCTTCTCCCAGGGTGAAGCTTTCTTT.

The rearrangement joins TRBV6-2 or TRBV6-3 to TRBJ2-1; 10 positions agree with TRBD2. The germline CDR1 and CDR2 sequences are MNHEY and SVGEGT. The CDR3 totals 19 residues. Trimming at V came to 0 bases and at J to 8 bases, leaving 16 bases not matched to a gene. The CDR3 sequence is CASSYSPLAGALSRDEQFF. The CDR3 DNA is TGTGCCAGCAGTTACTCTCCGCTAGCGGGGGCGCTCTCTCGGGATGAGCAGTTCTTC.

This clone was found once. The chain has TRBV6-5 and TRBJ1-6; D gene uncertain. The ends were cut back, 0 bases at V and 5 bases at J, with 11 bases in the middle. Germline V gene lookup returns CDR1 MNHEY and CDR2 SVGAGI. The CDR3 loop spans 16 amino acids. The CDR3 region has the DNA TGTGCCAGCAGTTACTCGACGAACAGTCATAATTCACCCCTCCACTTT. This gives the protein CASSYSTNSHNSPLHF.

This clone showed up just once. The chain couples TRBV2 to TRBJ2-7; perhaps TRBD1 as D (6 bases). The CDR3 length is 14 residues. Germline assignment: CDR1 SNHLY and CDR2 FYNNEI. The V end was cut by 5 bases, the J end by 5 bases, with 16 bases between. DNA of the CDR3: TGTGCCAGCAGTCTTGAGGGGGTCCAGAACGAGCAGTACTTC. Its translation: CASSLEGVQNEQYF. Based on the CDR3 plus reference TRBV2 and TRBJ2-7, the full variable domain is EPEVTQTPSHQVTQMGQEVILRCVPISNHLYFYWYRQILGQKVEFLVSFYNNEISEKSEIFDDQFSVERPDGSNFTLKIRSTKLEDSAMYFCASSLEGVQNEQYFGPGTRLTVT.

The V gene is TRBV4-1, the J gene TRBJ2-7, with 7 bases aligning to TRBD1. Germline-derived CDR1 and CDR2 are MGHRA and YSYEKL. V shed 4 bases, J shed 6 bases, and the junction held 15 bases outside the gene matches. This CDR3 region has 16 residues. CDR3 protein: CASSRPEAGGLSEQYF. In DNA form, the CDR3 reads TGCGCCAGCAGCCGCCCAGAGGCAGGGGGTCTCAGCGAGCAGTACTTC.

In its sample, this clone was seen a few times. The chain recombines TRBV5-1 with TRBJ2-7; 12 bases align to TRBD2. The junction had 5 bases not matched to a gene; V was cut back by 4 bases and J by 0 bases. Germline V gives CDR1 SGHRS, CDR2 YFSETQ. This CDR3 contains 16 residues. The CDR3 DNA sequence: TGCGCCAGCAGCGACCGACTAGCGGGGGTCTCCTACGAGCAGTACTTC. The encoded protein is CASSDRLAGVSYEQYF.

The sample holds one count of this clone. The chain employs TRBV15 and TRBJ1-1; tentatively, D is TRBD1 (6 bases). The V end lost 0 bases, the J end lost 5 bases, and 16 bases lay between the germline ends. The CDR3 totals 16 residues. CDR1 is LNHNV, CDR2 YYDKDF, per germline (reference sequence). CDR3 bases: TGTGCCACCAGCAGAGATCGGGGCACAGGGTTAACTGAAGCTTTCTTT. This sequence encodes CATSRDRGTGLTEAFF.

The rearrangement links TRBV7-9 to TRBJ2-2; 9 positions agree with TRBD2. Germline V gene sequence: CDR1 SEHNR, CDR2 FQNEAQ (reference sequence). The CDR3 totals 16 residues. J lost 7 bases, V lost 5 bases, and 11 bases had no gene match. The CDR3 loop is CASSQDGTSLYGELFF. The CDR3 DNA sequence: TGTGCCAGCAGCCAGGATGGGACTAGCCTTTACGGGGAGCTGTTTTTT.

The J gene is TRBJ2-3, the V gene TRBV5-8, with D perhaps TRBD1 (6 bases). V was trimmed by 7 bases and J by 0 bases, leaving 15 bases between them. The CDR3 consists of 15 residues. Germline V gene lookup returns CDR1 SGHTS and CDR2 YDEGEE. The DNA for the CDR3 is TGTGCCAGCCACCCGGGACAATCTAGCACAGATACGCAGTATTTT. This sequence encodes CASHPGQSSTDTQYF.

This chain connects TRBV7-9 to TRBJ1-3, with unresolved D. Germline V gives CDR1 SEHNR, CDR2 FQNEAQ (reference sequence). This CDR3 region has 13 residues. V was cut by 3 bases and J by 3 bases, with 6 bases left in between. The CDR3 DNA follows: TGTGCCAGCAGCTTTATCAGTGGAAACACCATATATTTT. Protein sequence: CASSFISGNTIYF.

The chain carries TRBV4-1 and TRBJ1-1; D might be TRBD1 (6 bases). CDR1 and CDR2 from the germline V gene are MGHRA and YSYEKL. Trimming stripped 1 base from V and 4 bases from J, with 22 bases between. This CDR3 comprises 18 residues. Here the CDR3 reads CASSQVYPFNREGTEAFF. DNA for the CDR3: TGCGCCAGCAGCCAAGTGTACCCCTTTAACAGGGAAGGCACTGAAGCTTTCTTT.

This chain joins TRBV19 and TRBJ1-4, with 9 bases lining up with TRBD1. V shed 4 bases, J shed 5 bases, and the junction held 2 bases outside the gene matches. The germline V gene encodes CDR1 LNHDA and CDR2 SQIVND (reference sequence). The CDR3 runs 14 residues. The CDR3 is CASSSGTGNEKLFF. As DNA, the CDR3 is TGTGCCAGTAGTAGCGGGACAGGGAATGAAAAACTGTTTTTT.

The chain joins TRBV3-1 (or the pseudogene TRBV3-2) to TRBJ2-7, with 8 bases fitting TRBD1. The CDR3 consists of 15 residues. V dropped 1 base and J dropped 2; count of bases not matched to a gene: 4. In germline, CDR1 is LGHDT, CDR2 YNNKEL (reference sequence). In DNA, the CDR3 is TGTGCCAGCAGCCAAGGACCGACAGGGGCCTACGAGCAGTACTTC. Encoded protein: CASSQGPTGAYEQYF.

The chain is built from TRBV19 and TRBJ1-2, with TRBD1 identical over 7 bases. The J segment lost 4 bases and the V segment lost 4 bases, leaving 6 bases of the junction unmatched. This CDR3 is 14 amino acids long. Germline V gene data show CDR1 as LNHDA and CDR2 as SQIVND (reference sequence). CDR3 nucleotide sequence: TGTGCCAGTAGTACAGAGGGACAGTCCTATGGCTACACCTTC. Its translation is CASSTEGQSYGYTF.

The table lists this clone with a count of one. The chain joins TRBV20-1 to TRBJ1-2, with unresolved D. The CDR3 totals 9 residues. V lost 6 bases and J 8 bases, leaving 7 bases between the germline ends. Per germline, CDR1 DFQATT and CDR2 SNEGSKA (reference sequence). The CDR3 is CSAPRGYTF. The DNA for the CDR3 is TGCAGTGCCCCGAGGGGCTACACCTTC.

The gene calls are TRBV9 and TRBJ1-4, with D possibly being TRBD1 (6 bases). This CDR3 contains 15 residues. Germline assignment: CDR1 SGDLS and CDR2 YYNGEE. V was cut by 0 bases and J by 7 bases, with 13 bases left in between. The CDR3 loop is CASSVDMGAGEKLFF. CDR3 in DNA: TGTGCCAGCAGCGTAGACATGGGGGCTGGTGAAAAACTGTTTTTT.

This chain connects TRBV7-9 to TRBJ2-3, with 14 positions matching TRBD2. Trimming removed 3 bases from V and 5 bases from J; junction bases left unmatched: 7. Germline V lookup: CDR1 SEHNR, CDR2 FQNEAQ (reference sequence). The CDR3 consists of 17 residues. The CDR3 sequence: CASSFYRLAGGQDTQYF. CDR3 DNA sequence: TGTGCCAGCAGCTTCTACAGACTAGCGGGGGGGCAAGATACGCAGTATTTT.

This clone was counted once. The genes are TRBV14 and TRBJ2-1; 7 bases are a match to TRBD2. With 0 bases clipped from V and 7 bases from J, the junction kept 9 bases outside the gene matches. CDR1 and CDR2 (germline): SGHDN, FVKESK. The CDR3 contains 16 residues. The CDR3 DNA reads TGTGCCAGCAGCCAAGATACAGCGGGACGGCGGAATGAGCAGTTCTTC. Encoded protein: CASSQDTAGRRNEQFF.

V usage is TRBV9 and J usage is TRBJ1-1; 9 positions match TRBD1. J was trimmed by 4 bases and V by 5 bases; bases with no gene match: 6. Germline CDR1 is SGDLS and CDR2 is YYNGEE. The CDR3 length is 14 residues. The CDR3 region has the DNA TGTGCCAGCAGGCAACAGGGGGCATTCACTGAAGCTTTCTTT. Its translation: CASRQQGAFTEAFF.

This chain connects TRBV9 to TRBJ2-5; D remains ambiguous. The germline CDR1 and CDR2 sequences are SGDLS and YYNGEE. V lost 3 bases and J lost 2, with 11 bases in between. CDR3 length: 14 amino acids. DNA of the CDR3: TGTGCCAGCAGCGCCCGACTGAGACAAGAGACCCAGTACTTC. Amino acid sequence: CASSARLRQETQYF.